This passage covers 16 T cell receptor beta chains from one sample sequenced in a study of T cells in Graves' hyperthyroidism and ophthalmopathy. RNA transcripts were the template for amplifying TCR beta CDR3 regions. Researchers ran a first-round RT-PCR on the TCR CDR3 using the HTBI primer set. TCRdb re-analysed the multiplex PCR reads in MiXCR, keeping a single row per CDR3 protein. The sample records some 700,000 distinct CDR3 sequences, roughly a sixth being singletons. The sample was blood. Receptors originate from a man in his fifties or sixties with Graves' hyperthyroidism.

This clonotype was picked up a small number of times. The chain uses TRBV12-3 or TRBV12-4 and TRBJ1-1; D remains ambiguous. Trimming cost V 6 bases and J 4 bases, with 9 bases left between them. CDR3 length: 12 amino acids. CDR3 nucleotide sequence: TGTGCCAGCAGCTTACCGGTCACTGAAGCTTTCTTT. This encodes CASSLPVTEAFF.

This clonotype was seen repeatedly, ten times or more. V gene TRBV10-1 combines with J gene TRBJ2-1; D is undetermined. Germline CDR1 WNHNN, CDR2 SYGVQD (reference sequence). The CDR3 loop spans 17 amino acids. V gave up 4 bases and J gave up 1 base, with 17 bases separating them. This CDR3 is CASSADSQMGSYNEQFF. CDR3 nucleotide sequence: TGCGCCAGCAGTGCGGATTCCCAAATGGGGTCCTACAATGAGCAGTTCTTC.

The V call is TRBV11-3, the J call TRBJ2-1; a possible D gene is TRBD1 (6 bases). The CDR3 covers 14 residues. V gave up 5 bases and J gave up 4 bases, with 12 bases separating them. Germline V lookup: CDR1 SGHNT, CDR2 YENEEA. CDR3 nucleotides: TGTGCCAGCAGCGACCCGACAGGTTACAATGAGCAGTTCTTC. It translates to CASSDPTGYNEQFF. Full variable domain (missing parts from reference TRBV11-3 and TRBJ2-1): EAGVVQSPRYKIIEKKQPVAFWCNPISGHNTLYWYLQNLGQGPELLIRYENEEAVDDSQLPKDRFSAERLKGVDSTLKIQPAELGDSAVYLCASSDPTGYNEQFFGPGTRLTVL.

J is TRBJ2-2 and V is TRBV13; D might be TRBD1 (6 bases). This CDR3 has 16 residues. V lost 2 bases, J lost 3 bases, and 13 bases lay in between. Germline V gene lookup returns CDR1 PRHDT and CDR2 FYEKMQ (reference sequence). CDR3 region: CASSLTGQLYTGELFF. The CDR3 coding sequence is TGTGCCAGCAGCTTAACCGGACAGCTTTACACCGGGGAGCTGTTTTTT.

Ten or more counts support this clonotype. The gene calls are TRBV2 and TRBJ2-2; D may be TRBD2 (5 bases). The CDR3 is 13 residues long. Between the trimmed V and J ends, which lost 5 bases and 3 bases, there was a span of 7 bases. Germline V gives CDR1 SNHLY, CDR2 FYNNEI. CDR3 protein: CASSLDYTGELFF. The CDR3 nucleotides read TGTGCCAGCAGTTTGGACTACACCGGGGAGCTGTTTTTT.

This clonotype was found many times. This chain connects TRBV20-1 to TRBJ2-1; D is unresolved. V was cut by 5 bases and J by 0 bases, with 14 bases left in between. The CDR3 consists of 15 residues. Per germline, CDR1 DFQATT and CDR2 SNEGSKA (reference sequence). CDR3 nucleotide sequence: TGCAGTGCTGCCGGCCCCTGGAGCTCCTACAATGAGCAGTTCTTC. Translation gives CSAAGPWSSYNEQFF.

This clonotype was found many times. The chain joins TRBV28 to TRBJ2-7; 7 bases map to TRBD2. This CDR3 has 15 amino acids. The junction had 10 bases not matched to a gene; V was cut back by 6 bases and J by 2 bases. Germline V lookup: CDR1 MDHEN, CDR2 SYDVKM. The CDR3 DNA is TGTGCCAGCAGCTCCGGCGGGAGCAGAACCTACGAGCAGTACTTC. Protein sequence: CASSSGGSRTYEQYF. Using reference TRBV28 and TRBJ2-7 for the parts outside the CDR3, the full variable domain is DVKVTQSSRYLVKRTGEKVFLECVQDMDHENMFWYRQDPGLGLRLIYFSYDVKMKEKGDIPEGYSVSREKKERFSLILESASTNQTSMYLCASSSGGSRTYEQYFGPGTRLTVT.

In its sample, this clonotype was seen many times. V usage is TRBV3-1 and J usage is TRBJ1-2, with 7 positions matching TRBD1. CDR3 length: 15 residues. CDR1 and CDR2 (germline): LGHDT, YNNKEL (reference sequence). Germline trimming cut 4 bases from V and 4 bases from J; bases unmatched to any gene: 9. The CDR3 protein is CASSPRGQAGYGYTF. For the CDR3, the DNA is TGTGCCAGCAGCCCGCGCGGACAGGCCGGCTATGGCTACACCTTC.

This clonotype was found a few times. This sequence joins TRBV30 and TRBJ2-5; 9 bases align to TRBD2. V dropped 2 bases and J dropped 2; count of bases not matched to a gene: 12. The CDR3 has 17 residues. Germline CDR1 reads GTSNPN; CDR2 reads SVGIG (reference sequence). CDR3 sequence (DNA): TGTGCCTGGAGTCCCCAACTCAGCGGGAGGCAACAAGAGACCCAGTACTTC. Its protein product is CAWSPQLSGRQQETQYF.

This clonotype was counted many times. The chain carries TRBV24-1 and TRBJ1-2; D is perhaps TRBD1 (6 bases). The CDR3 length is 14 residues. Germline V lookup: CDR1 KGHDR, CDR2 SFDVKD. V was shortened by 9 bases and J by 2 bases, with 15 bases between the two germline ends. The CDR3 loop reads CATQTTTGNYGYTF. CDR3 DNA: TGTGCCACCCAAACGACGACAGGAAACTATGGCTACACCTTC.

This clonotype has more than one count but fewer than ten. The genes are TRBV19 and TRBJ2-3; TRBD2 aligns across 11 bases. CDR1 and CDR2 (germline): LNHDA, SQIVND (reference sequence). V gave up 6 bases and J gave up 5 bases; unmatched junction bases: 7. The CDR3 length is 15 residues. CDR3 sequence: CASSCRGTSGDTQYF. As DNA, the CDR3 is TGTGCCAGTAGCTGCAGGGGGACTAGCGGAGATACGCAGTATTTT.

This clonotype was detected only once. The chain combines TRBV30 with TRBJ1-1; tentative D call: TRBD1 (5 bases). The length of the CDR3 is 13 residues. V was pared by 3 bases and J by 1 base, with 9 bases between. Germline CDR1 and CDR2: GTSNPN and SVGIG (reference sequence). CDR3 in amino acids: CAWRGGWNTEAFF. DNA of the CDR3: TGTGCCTGGAGGGGGGGGTGGAACACTGAAGCTTTCTTT.

This clonotype was counted ten times or more. The V and J genes are TRBV6-2 or TRBV6-3 and TRBJ1-4; 7 nucleotides match TRBD1. This CDR3 comprises 15 residues. V lost 2 bases and J lost 7; bases outside the gene matches: 7. Germline loops: CDR1 MNHEY, CDR2 SVGEGT. The CDR3 sequence is CASSYDDRELEKLFF. DNA of the CDR3: TGTGCCAGCAGTTACGACGACAGGGAGCTTGAAAAACTGTTTTTT.

This clonotype occurred many times. The chain employs TRBV7-9 and TRBJ2-7, with 10 nucleotides matching TRBD2. With V trimmed by 5 bases and J by 1 base, 2 bases remained unmatched. The germline gives CDR1 SEHNR, CDR2 FQNEAQ (reference sequence). The CDR3 runs to 14 residues. DNA of the CDR3: TGTGCCAGCAGCCAGCGGGAGGGGTCCTACGAGCAGTACTTC. Its protein is CASSQREGSYEQYF.

The chain uses TRBV5-4 and TRBJ1-1; D possibly corresponds to TRBD1 (6 bases). The CDR3 is 16 residues long. V lost 0 bases and J 10 bases, leaving 22 bases between the germline ends. Germline CDR1 SGHNT, CDR2 YYREEE (reference sequence). For the CDR3, the DNA is TGTGCCAGCAGCTTGGTGTCCCATCGGGGGGCAGCTCCAGCTTTCTTT. It yields the protein CASSLVSHRGAAPAFF.

This chain joins TRBV7-3 and TRBJ2-2; possible D gene TRBD1, 5 bases. The CDR3 is made up of 14 amino acids. The germline V gene encodes CDR1 SGHTA and CDR2 FQGTGA. With 5 bases removed from V and 6 bases from J, the gap between germline ends came to 13 bases. The CDR3 loop is CASSPDLGPGELFF. As DNA, the CDR3 is TGTGCCAGCAGCCCCGACCTGGGGCCCGGGGAGCTGTTTTTT.